A selection of T cell receptor beta chains follows, all from one sample in a study of blood T cell repertoires in COVID-19. Libraries were prepared by immunoSEQ multiplex PCR; TCRdb keeps only in-frame clonotypes and omits some of them. The table has about 240,000 clones, about 88% seen once; the top ten hold about 9.4%. Input material: peripheral blood. The receptors here all came from a woman in her forties or fifties with COVID-19, enrolled during active disease. Both conserved end residues are part of each CDR3. A D gene is named only where the DNA matches it firmly. Size is stated for part of the rows, as once, few or many counts, or as a class when the clone is expanded.

TRBJ2-5	TRBD1	TRBV18	NA	TGTGCCAGCTCACTTCTTGGCGACAGGGGGGAGACCCAGTACTTC	CASSLLGDRGETQYF
TRBJ1-1	TRBD1	TRBV18	NA	TGTGCCAGCTCACCCGACAGGGCCCACACTGAAGCTTTCTTT	CASSPDRAHTEAFF
TRBJ2-3	TRBD1	TRBV29-1	NA	TGCAGCGTCAGGGACAGGGGGCTCGCAGATACGCAGTATTTT	CSVRDRGLADTQYF
TRBJ2-1	NA	TRBV3-1/TRBV3-2	NA	TGTGCCAGCAGCCACCTAGACGAGAAGTTCTTC	CASSHLDEKFF
TRBJ2-6	NA	TRBV6-2/TRBV6-3	few	TGTGCCAGCAGCCAGGGGGGGACCGGGGCCAACGTCCTGACTTTC	CASSQGGTGANVLTF
TRBJ2-1	NA	TRBV6-5	NA	TGTGCCAGCAGTTACGGAGGGCTAGCAAACGAGCAGTTCTTC	CASSYGGLANEQFF
TRBJ2-5	NA	TRBV19	NA	TGTGCCAGTAGTATCGGGACAACACAAGAGACCCAGTACTTC	CASSIGTTQETQYF
TRBJ1-4	NA	TRBV7-2	NA	TGTGCCAGCAGCTTAGTAGGCGGGGGGCTGGGGGAAAAACTGTTTTTT	CASSLVGGGLGEKLFF
TRBJ2-2	TRBD1	TRBV9	NA	TGTGCCAGCAGCGCGACAGGGACCACCGGGGAGCTGTTTTTT	CASSATGTTGELFF
TRBJ1-2	NA	TRBV28	NA	TGTGCCACCAGGGGATCCCTCAGGGGAGGCTACACCTTC	CATRGSLRGGYTF
TRBJ1-1	NA	TRBV6-5	NA	TGTGCCTCGAGGGGGACGAACACTGAAGCTTTCTTT	CASRGTNTEAFF
TRBJ1-2	TRBD1	TRBV4-1	NA	TGCGCCAGCAGCCAAGATAGGGGGCCAAAGGGCTACACCTTC	CASSQDRGPKGYTF
TRBJ1-5	NA	TRBV19	few	TGTGCCAGCCAGATGAGGGGGGGCCCTAGGGGCAATCAGCCCCAGCATTTT	CASQMRGGPRGNQPQHF
TRBJ1-4	TRBD1	TRBV7-9	NA	TGTGCCAGCAGCCGGGGGCAGGGGGCTGAAAAACTGTTTTTT	CASSRGQGAEKLFF
TRBJ1-3	TRBD1	TRBV11-2	few	TGTGCCAGCAGCTGGGCTAAGGGGGCTCCTGGGAACACCATATATTTT	CASSWAKGAPGNTIYF
TRBJ1-5	TRBD1	TRBV5-8	NA	TGTGCCAGCAGCTCCGATCGGACAGGGGGCGGAGAGCCCCAGCATTTT	CASSSDRTGGGEPQHF
TRBJ2-1	TRBD2	TRBV9	NA	TGTGCCAGCAGCCCTCAAGGACTAGCGAACTACAATGAGCAGTTCTTC	CASSPQGLANYNEQFF
TRBJ1-1	NA	TRBV10-3	once	TGTGCCATCAGTGAGTCGATAACAGGACCCCGAGGGAACACTGAAGCTTTCTTT	CAISESITGPRGNTEAFF
TRBJ1-3	NA	TRBV30	NA	TGTGCCTGGGACAGGGGAAACACCATATATTTT	CAWDRGNTIYF
TRBJ1-1	NA	TRBV12-3/TRBV12-4	NA	TGTGCCAGCAGTTTATTCAGGTTCGAAGCTTTCTTT	CASSLFRFEAFF
TRBJ2-6	NA	TRBV6-1	NA	TGTGCCAGCAGTGAAGGGGCCTACTCTGGGGCCAACGTCCTGACTTTC	CASSEGAYSGANVLTF
TRBJ1-5	NA	TRBV5-4	NA	TGTGCCAGCAGTCGGGGCGGGGGCGCTGGGAATCAGCCCCAGCATTTT	CASSRGGGAGNQPQHF
TRBJ1-6	TRBD1	TRBV19	once	TGTGCCAGTAGTTTGGGACAGGGGAATTCACCCCTCCACTTT	CASSLGQGNSPLHF
TRBJ1-5	TRBD1	TRBV6-5	NA	TGTGCCAGCAGTTCTGGACAGGGGAGTAAGCCCCAGCATTTT	CASSSGQGSKPQHF
TRBJ1-3	TRBD1	TRBV9	NA	TGTGCCAGCAGCGTCGGGCAGGGGGCTGGAAACACCATATATTTT	CASSVGQGAGNTIYF
TRBJ1-2	TRBD1	TRBV4-3	NA	TGCGCCAGCAGCCAAGATCAGGGGGCGAGTAGCGGGGGTTATGGCTACACCTTC	CASSQDQGASSGGYGYTF
TRBJ2-3	TRBD2	TRBV7-8	NA	TGTGCCAGCTCGATCTCGACTAGCGGGGCCCCCGATACGCAGTATTTT	CASSISTSGAPDTQYF